This entry concerns a single TCR beta chain. MiXCR, run by TCRdb on the reads, gives a single entry per CDR3 protein. The table includes 110,000 to 150,000 distinct CDR3 sequences, 5.5% to 8% detected once. This record comes from a study of T cell repertoires in cytomegalovirus infection. The CDR3 has 12 residues. Between the trimmed V and J ends, which lost 7 bases and 8 bases, there was a span of 14 bases. CDR1 and CDR2 (germline): SNHLY, FYNNEI. The gene calls are TRBV2 and TRBJ1-2; D remains ambiguous. The sequenced material came from PBMCs. This TCR came from a human donor in good health (CMV status not recorded). Some clones in this sample may be carry-over from other donors' samples. The DNA for the CDR3 is TGTGCCAGCACTCGCTTACAGAGCGGCTACACCTTC. Translating it yields CASTRLQSGYTF. Full variable domain (outside the CDR3, taken from reference TRBV2 and TRBJ1-2): EPEVTQTPSHQVTQMGQEVILRCVPISNHLYFYWYRQILGQKVEFLVSFYNNEISEKSEIFDDQFSVERPDGSNFTLKIRSTKLEDSAMYFCASTRLQSGYTFGSGTRLTVV.